A selection of T cell receptor beta chains follows, all from one sample in a study of blood T cell repertoires in COVID-19. Some clones are missing from TCRdb's copy, which holds only in-frame ones; the method was immunoSEQ multiplex PCR. The sample includes approximately 360,000 clones, approximately 87% seen only once; the top ten take approximately 1.9%. The sequenced material came from PBMCs or T cells enriched from blood (not recorded which). Receptors originate from a man aged 40-49 years in a cohort exposed to, infected with or recovered from COVID-19 (not recorded which). Both conserved end residues are part of each CDR3. A D gene is named only where the DNA matches it firmly. Clone size is not always given. Where it is, it says once, few, many or a class for expanded clones.

cdr3_aa: CASSTRQNGYTF
cdr3_nt: TGTGCCAGTAGTACTAGACAGAATGGCTACACCTTC
cdr3_length: 12
clone_size: NA
d_call: NA
j_call: TRBJ1-2
v_call: TRBV19

cdr3_aa: CASSFRGDSPLHF
cdr3_nt: TGTGCCAGCAGCTTCCGGGGGGATTCACCCCTCCACTTT
cdr3_length: 13
clone_size: NA
d_call: NA
j_call: TRBJ1-6
v_call: TRBV11-2

cdr3_aa: CATSVAGGSYNEQFF
cdr3_nt: TGTGCCACCAGTGTAGCGGGAGGTAGTTACAATGAGCAGTTCTTC
cdr3_length: 15
clone_size: NA
d_call: TRBD2
j_call: TRBJ2-1
v_call: TRBV24-1

cdr3_aa: CASSLSPSGRARETQYF
cdr3_nt: TGCGCCAGCAGCTTGTCACCTAGCGGGAGGGCTAGGGAGACCCAGTACTTC
cdr3_length: 17
clone_size: NA
d_call: TRBD2
j_call: TRBJ2-5
v_call: TRBV5-1

cdr3_aa: CASSPRGQGDGYTF
cdr3_nt: TGTGCCAGCAGCCCGCGGGGACAGGGAGATGGCTACACCTTC
cdr3_length: 14
clone_size: NA
d_call: TRBD1
j_call: TRBJ1-2
v_call: TRBV9

cdr3_aa: CASSLVGSSRDYGYTF
cdr3_nt: TGCGCCAGCAGCTTGGTCGGTTCTTCCAGGGACTATGGCTACACCTTC
cdr3_length: 16
clone_size: few
d_call: NA
j_call: TRBJ1-2
v_call: TRBV5-1

cdr3_aa: CSASGVKKLFF
cdr3_nt: TGCAGTGCTAGCGGGGTCAAAAAACTGTTTTTT
cdr3_length: 11
clone_size: NA
d_call: NA
j_call: TRBJ1-4
v_call: TRBV20-1

cdr3_aa: CASRRQATDTQYF
cdr3_nt: TGTGCCAGCCGGAGACAGGCAACAGATACGCAGTATTTT
cdr3_length: 13
clone_size: NA
d_call: NA
j_call: TRBJ2-3
v_call: TRBV6-5

cdr3_aa: CASSPGGRDTEAFF
cdr3_nt: TGTGCCAGCTCACCAGGAGGAAGGGACACTGAAGCTTTCTTT
cdr3_length: 14
clone_size: NA
d_call: NA
j_call: TRBJ1-1
v_call: TRBV18

cdr3_aa: CASSLETGGFLAEQFF
cdr3_nt: TGTGCCAGCAGCTTAGAGACAGGGGGCTTTTTGGCTGAGCAGTTCTTC
cdr3_length: 16
clone_size: NA
d_call: TRBD1
j_call: TRBJ2-1
v_call: TRBV7-9

cdr3_aa: CIRGHSTDTQYF
cdr3_nt: TGTATTAGAGGACACAGCACAGATACGCAGTATTTT
cdr3_length: 12
clone_size: NA
d_call: NA
j_call: TRBJ2-3
v_call: TRBV19

cdr3_aa: CASSEVREGYEQYF
cdr3_nt: TGTGCCAGCAGTGAAGTGAGGGAGGGGTACGAGCAGTACTTC
cdr3_length: 14
clone_size: NA
d_call: TRBD2
j_call: TRBJ2-7
v_call: TRBV25-1

cdr3_aa: CASSPSGQGSNSPLHF
cdr3_nt: TGTGCCAGCAGCCCCTCGGGACAGGGGTCGAATTCACCCCTCCACTTT
cdr3_length: 16
clone_size: NA
d_call: TRBD1
j_call: TRBJ1-6
v_call: TRBV7-9

cdr3_aa: CSASRTAGETQYF
cdr3_nt: TGCAGTGCTAGTAGAACAGCGGGAGAGACCCAGTACTTC
cdr3_length: 13
clone_size: few
d_call: NA
j_call: TRBJ2-5
v_call: TRBV20-1

cdr3_aa: CASSSGELFF
cdr3_nt: TGTGCCAGCAGTTCAGGGGAGCTGTTTTTT
cdr3_length: 10
clone_size: NA
d_call: NA
j_call: TRBJ2-2
v_call: TRBV2

cdr3_aa: CASSTTATPNYGYTF
cdr3_nt: TGTGCCAGCAGTACCACAGCCACCCCTAACTATGGCTACACCTTC
cdr3_length: 15
clone_size: NA
d_call: NA
j_call: TRBJ1-2
v_call: TRBV2

cdr3_aa: CASSSLGGQGTDTQYF
cdr3_nt: TGCGCCAGCAGCTCTCTAGGTGGACAGGGTACGGATACGCAGTATTTT
cdr3_length: 16
clone_size: NA
d_call: TRBD1
j_call: TRBJ2-3
v_call: TRBV5-1

cdr3_aa: CASSTTSGGNTGELFF
cdr3_nt: TGTGCCAGCAGCACGACTAGCGGGGGGAACACCGGGGAGCTGTTTTTT
cdr3_length: 16
clone_size: once
d_call: NA
j_call: TRBJ2-2
v_call: TRBV21-1

cdr3_aa: CASSPDRGLTGELFF
cdr3_nt: TGTGCCAGCAGCCCCGACAGGGGGCTTACCGGGGAGCTGTTTTTT
cdr3_length: 15
clone_size: NA
d_call: TRBD1
j_call: TRBJ2-2
v_call: TRBV7-2

cdr3_aa: CAWTTDRTEAFF
cdr3_nt: TGTGCCTGGACGACAGACCGCACTGAAGCTTTCTTT
cdr3_length: 12
clone_size: NA
d_call: NA
j_call: TRBJ1-1
v_call: TRBV30

cdr3_aa: CATSGSSGGTGELFF
cdr3_nt: TGTGCCACCAGTGGATCATCAGGGGGCACCGGGGAGCTGTTTTTT
cdr3_length: 15
clone_size: NA
d_call: TRBD1
j_call: TRBJ2-2
v_call: TRBV24-1

cdr3_aa: CASSLAGAMNTEAFF
cdr3_nt: TGTGCCAGCAGTCTCGCAGGGGCCATGAACACTGAAGCTTTCTTT
cdr3_length: 15
clone_size: NA
d_call: NA
j_call: TRBJ1-1
v_call: TRBV11-2

cdr3_aa: CAWSPTSGNTDTQYF
cdr3_nt: TGTGCCTGGAGCCCTACTAGCGGTAACACAGATACGCAGTATTTT
cdr3_length: 15
clone_size: NA
d_call: TRBD2
j_call: TRBJ2-3
v_call: TRBV30

cdr3_aa: CSVGDRANYGYTF
cdr3_nt: TGCAGCGTTGGGGACAGAGCGAACTATGGCTACACCTTC
cdr3_length: 13
clone_size: NA
d_call: TRBD1
j_call: TRBJ1-2
v_call: TRBV29-1

cdr3_aa: CASRLQGAFNNEQFF
cdr3_nt: TGCGCCAGCAGATTACAGGGGGCCTTCAACAATGAGCAGTTCTTC
cdr3_length: 15
clone_size: NA
d_call: TRBD1
j_call: TRBJ2-1
v_call: TRBV5-1

cdr3_aa: CASSLDPSGRGYEQFF
cdr3_nt: TGTGCCAGCAGCTTAGATCCATCGGGCAGGGGGTATGAGCAGTTCTTC
cdr3_length: 16
clone_size: NA
d_call: TRBD1
j_call: TRBJ2-1
v_call: TRBV11-2

cdr3_aa: CASSPTGFRYEQYF
cdr3_nt: TGTGCCAGTTCCCCGACAGGGTTTCGCTACGAGCAGTACTTC
cdr3_length: 14
clone_size: NA
d_call: TRBD1
j_call: TRBJ2-7
v_call: TRBV28

cdr3_aa: CASSPPTSGYTDTQYF
cdr3_nt: TGTGCCAGCAGTCCCCCGACTAGCGGTTACACAGATACGCAGTATTTT
cdr3_length: 16
clone_size: NA
d_call: TRBD2
j_call: TRBJ2-3
v_call: TRBV28

cdr3_aa: CAWDAGSRDNEQFF
cdr3_nt: TGTGCCTGGGATGCGGGATCGCGCGACAATGAGCAGTTCTTC
cdr3_length: 14
clone_size: NA
d_call: NA
j_call: TRBJ2-1
v_call: TRBV30

cdr3_aa: CASSPGRGLNTEAFF
cdr3_nt: TGTGCCAGTAGTCCGGGTCGGGGATTGAACACTGAAGCTTTCTTT
cdr3_length: 15
clone_size: NA
d_call: NA
j_call: TRBJ1-1
v_call: TRBV19

cdr3_aa: CASSPTGSYEQYF
cdr3_nt: TGTGCCAGCTCACCGACAGGCTCCTACGAGCAGTACTTC
cdr3_length: 13
clone_size: NA
d_call: NA
j_call: TRBJ2-7
v_call: TRBV18

cdr3_aa: CASRALFQPQHF
cdr3_nt: TGTGCCAGCAGGGCCTTATTTCAGCCCCAGCATTTT
cdr3_length: 12
clone_size: once
d_call: NA
j_call: TRBJ1-5
v_call: TRBV28

cdr3_aa: CASSLRRQRYSNQPQHF
cdr3_nt: TGTGCCAGCAGTTTACGACGACAACGATATAGCAATCAGCCCCAGCATTTT
cdr3_length: 17
clone_size: NA
d_call: NA
j_call: TRBJ1-5
v_call: TRBV27

cdr3_aa: CASSEFMGEDRYEQYF
cdr3_nt: TGCGCCAGCAGTGAGTTTATGGGGGAGGATAGATACGAGCAGTACTTC
cdr3_length: 16
clone_size: NA
d_call: NA
j_call: TRBJ2-7
v_call: TRBV10-2

cdr3_aa: CASSPDSHTYEQYF
cdr3_nt: TGTGCCAGCAGCCCGGACAGCCATACCTACGAGCAGTACTTC
cdr3_length: 14
clone_size: few
d_call: NA
j_call: TRBJ2-7
v_call: TRBV5-5

cdr3_aa: CTSSQDFRQATTGGENTGELFF
cdr3_nt: TGCACCAGCAGCCAAGATTTCAGGCAAGCGACTACGGGCGGAGAGAACACCGGGGAGCTGTTTTTT
cdr3_length: 22
clone_size: once
d_call: NA
j_call: TRBJ2-2
v_call: TRBV1

cdr3_aa: CASSSDRDGGTKNIQYF
cdr3_nt: TGTGCCAGCAGCTCGGACCGGGACGGCGGGACCAAAAACATTCAGTACTTC
cdr3_length: 17
clone_size: NA
d_call: NA
j_call: TRBJ2-4
v_call: TRBV5-4

cdr3_aa: CAISEGTSDYEQFF
cdr3_nt: TGTGCCATCAGTGAAGGGACATCGGACTATGAGCAGTTCTTC
cdr3_length: 14
clone_size: NA
d_call: NA
j_call: TRBJ2-1
v_call: TRBV10-3

cdr3_aa: CASSQFVSGTSGRDKNIQYF
cdr3_nt: TGCGCCAGCAGCCAATTTGTGAGTGGGACTAGCGGGAGAGATAAAAACATTCAGTACTTC
cdr3_length: 20
clone_size: NA
d_call: TRBD2
j_call: TRBJ2-4
v_call: TRBV4-1

cdr3_aa: CASSLNSGSNTGELFF
cdr3_nt: TGTGCCAGCAGCTTGAATAGCGGGAGTAACACCGGGGAGCTGTTTTTT
cdr3_length: 16
clone_size: few
d_call: TRBD2
j_call: TRBJ2-2
v_call: TRBV11-2

cdr3_aa: CASSLAGPAGYRSYNEQFF
cdr3_nt: TGCGCCAGCAGCTTGGCCGGGCCAGCGGGATACCGCTCCTACAATGAGCAGTTCTTC
cdr3_length: 19
clone_size: NA
d_call: TRBD2
j_call: TRBJ2-1
v_call: TRBV5-1

cdr3_aa: CASYPGGSGLYEQYF
cdr3_nt: TGCGCCAGTTACCCGGGGGGGAGCGGCCTATACGAGCAGTACTTC
cdr3_length: 15
clone_size: NA
d_call: TRBD2
j_call: TRBJ2-7
v_call: TRBV5-1

cdr3_aa: CATSDSQNIQYF
cdr3_nt: TGTGCCACCAGTGACTCCCAAAACATTCAGTACTTC
cdr3_length: 12
clone_size: NA
d_call: NA
j_call: TRBJ2-4
v_call: TRBV24-1

cdr3_aa: CASNPRNTEAFF
cdr3_nt: TGTGCCAGCAACCCCAGGAACACTGAAGCTTTCTTT
cdr3_length: 12
clone_size: NA
d_call: NA
j_call: TRBJ1-1
v_call: TRBV28

cdr3_aa: CASSLIGQSVNEQFF
cdr3_nt: TGTGCCAGCAGCTTAATCGGACAGTCCGTCAATGAGCAGTTCTTC
cdr3_length: 15
clone_size: NA
d_call: NA
j_call: TRBJ2-1
v_call: TRBV7-3

cdr3_aa: CASKTSGSVNEQFF
cdr3_nt: TGTGCCAGCAAAACTAGCGGGAGCGTAAATGAGCAGTTCTTC
cdr3_length: 14
clone_size: NA
d_call: TRBD2
j_call: TRBJ2-1
v_call: TRBV25-1